This T cell receptor (beta chain) appears in the sequencing data of a study of PD-L1 blockade in urothelial cancer. Trimming shortened V by 1 base and J by 1 base, and 12 bases separated the two germline ends. The germline V gene has CDR1 GTSNPN and CDR2 SVGIG (reference sequence). The CDR3 is 15 residues long. Patients yielded 1 to 8 samples each, pretreatment and on-treatment. Added to each PCR by spiking were synthetic TCR analog templates. TCRdb keeps only in-frame clones here, not all; method: immunoSEQ multiplex PCR. The sample holds about 43,000 clones; more than 70% are singletons and the top ten take around 3.9%.

The material was PBMCs, obtained around atezolizumab (anti-PD-L1) treatment. V and J are TRBV30 and TRBJ2-3; weak D call: TRBD2 (5 bases). This receptor was obtained from a man aged 80 or over with urothelial cancer. The CDR3 region is CAWSGRGQGTDTQYF. CDR3 nucleotide sequence: TGTGCCTGGAGTGGCCGCGGGCAGGGCACAGATACGCAGTATTTT.